Following are 19 T cell receptor beta chains from one sample sequenced in a study of cytomegalovirus exposure and HLA in healthy donors. The PCR contained 60 Vbeta and 13 Jbeta primers. The method was immunoSEQ multiplex PCR; TCRdb's version includes in-frame clones alone and lacks a portion of them. This table holds approximately 140,000 clones, 79% found once. Sequencing input: PBMCs. The receptors derive from a female donor in good health and CMV-seronegative.

CDR3: CASSPLTSTDTQYF. In DNA form, the CDR3 reads TGTGCCAGCTCCCCCCTGACTAGCACAGATACGCAGTATTTT. The chain recombines TRBV18 with TRBJ2-3; no clear D gene. Trimming removed 6 bases at V and 0 bases at J, with 10 bases between. This CDR3 is 14 amino acids long. Germline CDR1 reads KGHSH; CDR2 reads LQKENI.

The rearrangement uses TRBV10-3 and TRBJ1-2; TRBD1 agrees at 7 bases. CDR1 and CDR2 from the germline V gene are ENHRY and SYGVKD. J gave up 8 bases and V 5 bases, and 8 bases lay outside the gene matches. This CDR3 has 13 residues. Written as DNA, the CDR3 is TGTGCCATCAGTTACGGGACAGTTGACGGCTACACCTTC. Translating it yields CAISYGTVDGYTF.

The chain couples TRBV27 to TRBJ2-2, with D uncertain. The CDR3 contains 14 residues. Per the germline V gene, CDR1 is MNHEY and CDR2 is SMNVEV (reference sequence). V lost 3 bases, J lost 8 bases, and 13 bases lay in between. The CDR3 DNA follows: TGTGCCAGCAGTTTTAGAAGAGTTGGTGGGGAGCTGTTTTTT. This encodes CASSFRRVGGELFF.

The V gene is TRBV19, the J gene TRBJ1-5, with 9 bases aligning to TRBD1. CDR3 length: 15 amino acids. J gave up 6 bases and V 4 bases, and 7 bases lay outside the gene matches. Germline loops: CDR1 LNHDA, CDR2 SQIVND (reference sequence). The CDR3 coding sequence is TGTGCCAGTAGTACACAGGGGGCGCAGGTTCAGCCCCAGCATTTT. It codes for CASSTQGAQVQPQHF.

This sequence joins TRBV9 and TRBJ1-2, with D perhaps matching TRBD1 (6 bases). This CDR3 is built from 15 residues. The V gene's germline CDR1 is SGDLS and CDR2 YYNGEE. V lost 1 base and J lost 2, with 12 bases in between. DNA of the CDR3: TGTGCCAGCAGCGTATCGGGACAAACAAACTATGGCTACACCTTC. It specifies CASSVSGQTNYGYTF.

The rearrangement joins TRBV28 to TRBJ1-5; D gene ambiguous. CDR1 is MDHEN and CDR2 is SYDVKM in the germline V gene. This CDR3 spans 15 amino acids. V was pared by 6 bases and J by 3 bases, with 15 bases between. The CDR3, as DNA: TGTGCCAGCAGCACAAGCCGGGAGATCAATCAGCCCCAGCATTTT. Its protein product is CASSTSREINQPQHF.

This clone was seen a few times. The chain has TRBV5-6 and TRBJ1-2; D gene unclear. The CDR3 is 14 residues long. V shed 2 bases and J shed 5 bases, with 13 bases lying between them. Germline V gene data show CDR1 as SGHDT and CDR2 as YYEEEE. The CDR3 nucleotides are TGTGCCAGCAGCTTTGGCCTCCCCTTATATGGCTACACCTTC. The encoded protein is CASSFGLPLYGYTF.

The J gene is TRBJ2-7, the V gene TRBV6-7; D may be TRBD2 (7 bases). TRBV6-7 carries the ORF label, with uncertain function. The CDR3 is made up of 17 amino acids. Trimming took off 2 bases at V and 1 base at J, with 18 bases between the two ends. Written as DNA, the CDR3 is TGTGCCAGCAGTTACGATCTGAAGGGGGGGGCGTCCTACGAGCAGTACTTC. Translated: CASSYDLKGGASYEQYF.

This clone was picked up a small number of times. The J gene is TRBJ2-7, the V gene TRBV5-1; D is perhaps TRBD2 (6 bases). Germline V gives CDR1 SGHRS, CDR2 YFSETQ. Between the trimmed V and J ends, which lost 5 bases and 3 bases, there was a span of 18 bases. This CDR3 region has 15 residues. CDR3 DNA: TGCGCCAGCAGTCCGGGACTCCTCCCCATCTACGAGCAGTACTTC. Protein: CASSPGLLPIYEQYF.

The chain recombines TRBV7-2 with TRBJ2-6; no reliable D call. The germline V gene has CDR1 SGHTA and CDR2 FQGNSA. This CDR3 is 16 amino acids long. V was trimmed by 5 bases and J by 0 bases, leaving 11 bases between them. The CDR3 loop reads CASSPRVSSGANVLTF. CDR3 in DNA: TGTGCCAGCAGCCCACGGGTTTCCTCTGGGGCCAACGTCCTGACTTTC. The full variable domain, rest sourced from reference TRBV7-2 and TRBJ2-6, is GAGVSQSPSNKVTEKGKDVELRCDPISGHTALYWYRQSLGQGLEFLIYFQGNSAPDKSGLPSDRFSAERTGGSVSTLTIQRTQQEDSAVYLCASSPRVSSGANVLTFGAGSRLTVL.

The chain is built from TRBV7-9 and TRBJ2-2; the match to TRBD1 covers 8 bases. The germline CDR1 and CDR2 sequences are SEHNR and FQNEAQ (reference sequence). This CDR3 region has 17 residues. V lost 4 bases and J lost 4; bases outside the gene matches: 11. The chain's CDR3 is CASSSRQGLTPTGELFF. In DNA, the CDR3 is TGTGCCAGCAGCTCCCGACAGGGGCTAACTCCCACCGGGGAGCTGTTTTTT.

This clone was seen more than once but under ten times. This chain links TRBV30 with TRBJ1-4; D is ambiguous. Deletions cut 4 bases from V and 4 bases from J, with 7 bases between. Per the germline V gene, CDR1 is GTSNPN and CDR2 is SVGIG (reference sequence). The CDR3 runs 12 residues. The CDR3 here is CAWNTHNEKLFF. For the CDR3, the DNA is TGTGCCTGGAACACGCATAATGAAAAACTGTTTTTT.

This chain links TRBV5-1 with TRBJ1-2; D unresolved. The CDR3 spans 12 residues. Germline loops: CDR1 SGHRS, CDR2 YFSETQ. With 4 bases removed from V and 5 bases from J, the gap between germline ends came to 9 bases. CDR3 amino acids: CASSNGKYGYTF. The CDR3 DNA sequence: TGCGCCAGCAGCAACGGGAAGTATGGCTACACCTTC.

V is TRBV7-8 and J is TRBJ1-6, with D unclear. V gave up 1 base and J gave up 8 bases, with 12 bases separating them. CDR3 length: 15 residues. Germline V gene sequence: CDR1 SGHVS, CDR2 FQNEAQ. The CDR3 protein is CASSLEGVGHSPLHF. The CDR3 region has the DNA TGTGCCAGCAGCTTAGAGGGAGTCGGGCATTCACCCCTCCACTTT.

The chain links TRBV19 to TRBJ2-7; no definite D call. With 5 bases removed from V and 0 bases from J, the gap between germline ends came to 17 bases. From germline, CDR1 is LNHDA and CDR2 SQIVND (reference sequence). The CDR3 runs 16 residues. The CDR3 DNA follows: TGTGCCAGTAGTCCGTGGGCAGAGCCAAACTCCTACGAGCAGTACTTC. The encoded protein is CASSPWAEPNSYEQYF.

This chain connects TRBV27 to TRBJ1-5, with TRBD1 identical over 7 bases. Germline lookup yields CDR1 MNHEY and CDR2 SMNVEV (reference sequence). The junction had 1 base not matched to a gene; V was cut back by 1 base and J by 1 base. The CDR3 covers 15 residues. The CDR3 bases are TGTGCCAGCAGTTTATGGGGACAGAGCAATCAGCCCCAGCATTTT. Amino acids: CASSLWGQSNQPQHF.

This chain joins TRBV30 and TRBJ1-1; 7 bases fit TRBD1. The CDR3 length is 13 residues. The V gene end was trimmed by 0 bases and the J gene end by 3 bases; junction bases not matched to a gene: 1. CDR1 GTSNPN and CDR2 SVGIG come from the germline V gene (reference sequence). As DNA, the CDR3 is TGTGCCTGGAGTGTGGACAGGTACACTGAAGCTTTCTTT. Translated, it gives CAWSVDRYTEAFF.

This clone was found once. The rearrangement uses TRBV5-4 and TRBJ2-3, with 13 bases identical to TRBD2. Germline loops: CDR1 SGHNT, CDR2 YYREEE (reference sequence). With V trimmed by 2 bases and J by 6 bases, 6 bases remained unmatched. CDR3 length: 16 amino acids. CDR3 coding DNA: TGTGCCAGCAGCTTTGGGACTAGCGGGGCCCGCGATACGCAGTATTTT. It is translated as CASSFGTSGARDTQYF.

The rearrangement uses TRBV10-3 and TRBJ2-7; 12 bases map to TRBD2. Germline V lookup: CDR1 ENHRY, CDR2 SYGVKD. This CDR3 is built from 16 residues. The J segment lost 1 base and the V segment lost 2 bases, leaving 3 bases of the junction unmatched. The CDR3 is CAISEGLAGGSYEQYF. CDR3 bases: TGTGCCATCAGTGAGGGGCTAGCGGGAGGGTCCTACGAGCAGTACTTC.